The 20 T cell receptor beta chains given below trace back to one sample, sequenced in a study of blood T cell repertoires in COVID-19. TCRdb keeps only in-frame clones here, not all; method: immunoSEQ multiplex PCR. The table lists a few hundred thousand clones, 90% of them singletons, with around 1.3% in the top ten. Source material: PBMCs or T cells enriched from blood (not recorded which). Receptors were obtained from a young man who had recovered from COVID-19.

The CDR3 coding sequence is TGTGCCAGCAGCCAAGCAGGACTAGCGGGACGCACAGATACGCAGTATTTT. It is translated as CASSQAGLAGRTDTQYF. This rearrangement joins TRBV3-1 (or the pseudogene TRBV3-2) to TRBJ2-3, with 12 positions matching TRBD2. J gave up 1 base and V 1 base, and 3 bases lay outside the gene matches. The germline V gene has CDR1 LGHDT and CDR2 YNNKEL (reference sequence). The CDR3 is 17 amino acids.

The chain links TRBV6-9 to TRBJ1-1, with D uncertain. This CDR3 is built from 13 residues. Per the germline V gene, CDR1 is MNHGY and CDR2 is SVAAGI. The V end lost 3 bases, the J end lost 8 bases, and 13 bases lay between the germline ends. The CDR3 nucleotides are TGTGCCAGCAGTTACGACTGGTCGGCCGAAGCTTTCTTT. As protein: CASSYDWSAEAFF.

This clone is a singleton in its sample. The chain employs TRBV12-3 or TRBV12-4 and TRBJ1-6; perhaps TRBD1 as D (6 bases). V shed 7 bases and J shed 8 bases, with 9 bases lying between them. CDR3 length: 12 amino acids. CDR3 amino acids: CASKRTDSPLHF. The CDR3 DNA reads TGTGCCAGCAAACGGACAGATTCACCCCTCCACTTT.

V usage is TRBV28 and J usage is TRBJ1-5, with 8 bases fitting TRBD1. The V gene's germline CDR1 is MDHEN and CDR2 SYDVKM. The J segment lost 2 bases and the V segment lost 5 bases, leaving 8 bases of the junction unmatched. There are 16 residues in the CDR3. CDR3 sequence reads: CASSTPATGGNQPQHF. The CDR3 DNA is TGTGCCAGCAGTACGCCTGCGACAGGGGGCAATCAGCCCCAGCATTTT.

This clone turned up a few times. CDR3 DNA: TGCGCCAGCAGCCTGACAGGGGGCGAGCAGTACTTC. This sequence encodes CASSLTGGEQYF. V usage is TRBV4-1 and J usage is TRBJ2-7; 9 bases are a match to TRBD1. Losses at the gene ends were 4 bases for V and 6 bases for J; bases not matched to a gene: 1. The germline V gene encodes CDR1 MGHRA and CDR2 YSYEKL. The length of the CDR3 is 12 residues.

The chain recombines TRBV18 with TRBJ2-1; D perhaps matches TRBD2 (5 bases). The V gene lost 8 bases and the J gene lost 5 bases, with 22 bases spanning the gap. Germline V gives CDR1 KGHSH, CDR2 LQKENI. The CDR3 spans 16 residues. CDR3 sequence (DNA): TGTGCCAGCACTGCGGAGAGGGTAGTTAGTGACAATGAGCAGTTCTTC. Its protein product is CASTAERVVSDNEQFF.

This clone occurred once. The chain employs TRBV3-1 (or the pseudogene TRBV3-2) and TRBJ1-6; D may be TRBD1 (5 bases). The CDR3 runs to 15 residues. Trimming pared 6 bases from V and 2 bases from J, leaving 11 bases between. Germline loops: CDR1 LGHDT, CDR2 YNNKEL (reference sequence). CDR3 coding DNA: TGTGCCAGCAGTCAGACAGAACCCTATAATTCACCCCTCCACTTT. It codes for CASSQTEPYNSPLHF.

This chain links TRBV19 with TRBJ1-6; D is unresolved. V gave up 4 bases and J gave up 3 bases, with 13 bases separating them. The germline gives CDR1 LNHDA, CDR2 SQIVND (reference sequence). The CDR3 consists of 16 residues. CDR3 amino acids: CASSTPGGIYNSPLHF. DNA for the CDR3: TGTGCCAGTAGTACCCCTGGAGGGATCTATAATTCACCCCTCCACTTT.

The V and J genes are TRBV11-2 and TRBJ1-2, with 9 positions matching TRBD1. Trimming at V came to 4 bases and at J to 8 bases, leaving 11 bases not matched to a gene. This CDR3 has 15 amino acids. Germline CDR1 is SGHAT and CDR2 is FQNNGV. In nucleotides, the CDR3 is TGTGCCAGCAGCTCTCCCCGCCGGGACAGGGAAGGCTACACCTTC. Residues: CASSSPRRDREGYTF.

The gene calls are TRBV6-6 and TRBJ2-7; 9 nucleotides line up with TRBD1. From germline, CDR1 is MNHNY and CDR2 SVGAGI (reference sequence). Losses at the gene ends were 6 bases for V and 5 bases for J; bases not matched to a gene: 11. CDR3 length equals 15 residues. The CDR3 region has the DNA TGTGCCAGCAGCGACGGAGGGACAGGGAACCACGAGCAGTACTTC. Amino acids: CASSDGGTGNHEQYF.

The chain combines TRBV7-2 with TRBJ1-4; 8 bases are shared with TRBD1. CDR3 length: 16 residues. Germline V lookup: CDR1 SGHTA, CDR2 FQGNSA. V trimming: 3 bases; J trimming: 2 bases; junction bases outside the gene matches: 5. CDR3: CASSFGRTGTNEKLFF. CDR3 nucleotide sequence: TGTGCCAGCAGCTTTGGTCGGACAGGGACTAATGAAAAACTGTTTTTT. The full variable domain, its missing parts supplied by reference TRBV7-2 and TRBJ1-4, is GAGVSQSPSNKVTEKGKDVELRCDPISGHTALYWYRQSLGQGLEFLIYFQGNSAPDKSGLPSDRFSAERTGGSVSTLTIQRTQQEDSAVYLCASSFGRTGTNEKLFFGSGTQLSVL.

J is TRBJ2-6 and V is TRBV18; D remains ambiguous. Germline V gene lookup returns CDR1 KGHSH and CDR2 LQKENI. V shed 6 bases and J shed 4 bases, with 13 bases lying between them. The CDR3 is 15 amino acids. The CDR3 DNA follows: TGTGCCAGCTCCCCCGGGTCCGGAGGGGCCAACGTCCTGACTTTC. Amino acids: CASSPGSGGANVLTF.

CDR3 nucleotide sequence: TGTGCCAGTAGTATTCGACTAGCGGGCGAGACCCAGTACTTC. This codes for CASSIRLAGETQYF. The chain recombines TRBV19 with TRBJ2-5, with 10 bases fitting TRBD2. This CDR3 has 14 amino acids. The germline V gene encodes CDR1 LNHDA and CDR2 SQIVND (reference sequence). V shed 3 bases and J 5 bases; nucleotides not matched to a gene: 3.

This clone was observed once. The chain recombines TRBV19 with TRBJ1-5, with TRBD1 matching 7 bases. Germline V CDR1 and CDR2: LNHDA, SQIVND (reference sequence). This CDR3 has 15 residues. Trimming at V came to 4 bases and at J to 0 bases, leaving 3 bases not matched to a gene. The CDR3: CASSRGQLSNQPQHF. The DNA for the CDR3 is TGTGCCAGTAGTAGGGGACAGCTTAGCAATCAGCCCCAGCATTTT.

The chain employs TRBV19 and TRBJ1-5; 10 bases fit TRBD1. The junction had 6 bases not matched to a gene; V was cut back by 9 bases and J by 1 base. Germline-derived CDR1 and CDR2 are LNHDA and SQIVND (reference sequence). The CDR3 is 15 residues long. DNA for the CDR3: TGTGCCAGCAGGACAGGGGGAGGCAGCAATCAGCCCCAGCATTTT. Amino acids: CASRTGGGSNQPQHF.

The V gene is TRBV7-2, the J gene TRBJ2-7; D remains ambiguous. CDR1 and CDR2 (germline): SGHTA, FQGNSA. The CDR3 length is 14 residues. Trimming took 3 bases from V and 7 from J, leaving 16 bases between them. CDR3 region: CASSLAEVSREQYF. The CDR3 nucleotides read TGTGCCAGCAGCTTGGCGGAAGTCTCTCGAGAGCAGTACTTC.

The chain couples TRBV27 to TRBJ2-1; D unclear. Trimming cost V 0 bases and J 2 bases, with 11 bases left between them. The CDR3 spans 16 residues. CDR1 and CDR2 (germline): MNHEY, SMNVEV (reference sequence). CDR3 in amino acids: CASSLSLTRTYNEQFF. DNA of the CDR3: TGTGCCAGCAGTTTATCCCTTACTCGAACCTACAATGAGCAGTTCTTC.

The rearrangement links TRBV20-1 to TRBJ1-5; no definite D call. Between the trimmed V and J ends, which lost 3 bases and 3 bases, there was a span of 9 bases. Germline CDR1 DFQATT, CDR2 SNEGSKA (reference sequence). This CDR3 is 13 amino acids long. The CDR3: CSASVTINQPQHF. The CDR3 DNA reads TGCAGTGCTAGTGTGACAATCAATCAGCCCCAGCATTTT.

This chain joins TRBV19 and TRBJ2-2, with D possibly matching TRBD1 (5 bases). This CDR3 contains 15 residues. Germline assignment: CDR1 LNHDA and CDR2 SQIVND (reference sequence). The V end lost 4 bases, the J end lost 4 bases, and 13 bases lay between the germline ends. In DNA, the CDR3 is TGTGCCAGTAGTAGTTTAGGGGTTTCCACCGGGGAGCTGTTTTTT. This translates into CASSSLGVSTGELFF.

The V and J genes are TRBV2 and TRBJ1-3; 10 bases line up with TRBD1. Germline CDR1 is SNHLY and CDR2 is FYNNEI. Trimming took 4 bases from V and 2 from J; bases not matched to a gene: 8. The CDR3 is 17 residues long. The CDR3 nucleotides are TGTGCCAGCAGTGTAGGCCGACAGGGGGCGCCTGGAAACACCATATATTTT. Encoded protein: CASSVGRQGAPGNTIYF. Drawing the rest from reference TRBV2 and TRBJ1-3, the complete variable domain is EPEVTQTPSHQVTQMGQEVILRCVPISNHLYFYWYRQILGQKVEFLVSFYNNEISEKSEIFDDQFSVERPDGSNFTLKIRSTKLEDSAMYFCASSVGRQGAPGNTIYFGEGSWLTVV.